Described below is a single TCR beta chain sequence and its context. This sample was included in a study of T cells after posttransplantation cyclophosphamide. The repertoire was sequenced with immunoSEQ multiplex PCR; TCRdb's copy has only in-frame clones and lacks some. The data hold 25,000 to 35,000 clones, with roughly 90% observed a single time. The CDR3 length is 18 residues. Germline CDR1 SEHNR, CDR2 FQNEAQ (reference sequence). The V end lost 3 bases, the J end lost 2 bases, and 23 bases lay between the germline ends. The receptor comes from a woman in her forties with a blood cancer, CMV-positive, and with a related stem cell donor. V usage is TRBV7-9 and J usage is TRBJ2-7; TRBD2 might be the D (5 bases). Sequencing was done on a sample of PBMCs. The CDR3 protein is CASSFGGLGSGQTYEQYF. The CDR3 coding sequence is TGTGCCAGCAGCTTCGGAGGTTTGGGGTCCGGTCAAACCTACGAGCAGTACTTC.